The 32 T cell receptor beta chains below come from one sample, sequenced in a study of identical twins. TCRdb recomputed calls from the 5' RACE reads with MiXCR, one row per CDR3 protein. Of about 890,000 distinct CDR3 sequences detected, 9% to 15% appear once; the ten largest clones hold about 1.6%. This sample was also put to use in a study of yellow fever vaccine responses in identical twins.

The material sequenced was PBMCs. Every receptor here comes from a woman aged 18 to 35 in good health.

This clonotype came up a few times. CDR3 region: CASASPGGGNEKLFF. CDR3 nucleotide sequence: TGTGCCAGCGCAAGTCCAGGGGGGGGTAATGAAAAACTGTTTTTT. The rearrangement links TRBV7-9 to TRBJ1-4; 7 bases are a match to TRBD1. Germline assignment: CDR1 SEHNR and CDR2 FQNEAQ (reference sequence). The trim removed 8 bases at V and 4 bases at J, leaving 10 bases unmatched. The CDR3 is 15 residues long.

This rearrangement joins TRBV2 to TRBJ2-6; 10 bases are shared with TRBD1. This CDR3 is built from 14 residues. J was trimmed by 12 bases and V by 6 bases; bases with no gene match: 8. Germline V gene lookup returns CDR1 SNHLY and CDR2 FYNNEI. CDR3 amino acids: CASSPGQGLFVLTF. CDR3 bases: TGTGCCAGCAGCCCGGGACAGGGGCTTTTCGTCCTGACTTTC.

Worth noting for this clonotype: Possible read error: a much larger clone is one base away. The rearrangement uses TRBV9 and TRBJ2-2, with D possibly matching TRBD1 (5 bases). V was pared by 2 bases and J by 3 bases, with 14 bases between. This CDR3 has 16 amino acids. CDR1 is SGDLS, CDR2 YYNGEE, per germline. The CDR3 DNA is TGTGCCAGCAGCGTTCACACGACAGAGTACACCGGGGAGCTGTTTTTT. It yields the protein CASSVHTTEYTGELFF.

The V gene is TRBV5-6, the J gene TRBJ2-1, with D possibly being TRBD1 (5 bases). Germline CDR1 reads SGHDT; CDR2 reads YYEEEE. V gave up 4 bases and J gave up 0 bases, with 14 bases separating them. The CDR3 contains 16 residues. The CDR3 DNA follows: TGTGCCAGCAGCCTAAGGACAACCAGCTCCTACAATGAGCAGTTCTTC. Amino acid sequence: CASSLRTTSSYNEQFF.

A few counts support this clonotype. J is TRBJ2-5 and V is TRBV15; D possibly uses TRBD1 or TRBD2 (5 bases each). Germline CDR1 LNHNV, CDR2 YYDKDF (reference sequence). Trimming took 7 bases from V and 5 from J, leaving 11 bases between them. This CDR3 has 12 amino acids. DNA for the CDR3: TGTGCCACCAAAGGGGACGGGGAGACCCAGTACTTC. It translates to CATKGDGETQYF.

In this sample, this clonotype turned up a few times. The V call is TRBV12-3 or TRBV12-4, the J call TRBJ2-2; possibly TRBD2 for D (5 bases). V lost 4 bases and J 8 bases, leaving 20 bases between the germline ends. CDR3 length equals 16 residues. CDR3: CASSSYFGSRRGELFF. As DNA, the CDR3 is TGTGCCAGCAGTTCATATTTCGGGTCTCGGAGGGGGGAGCTGTTTTTT.

The chain is built from TRBV27 and TRBJ2-1; 7 bases are a match to TRBD2. This CDR3 is built from 14 residues. The J segment lost 9 bases and the V segment lost 3 bases, leaving 8 bases of the junction unmatched. The germline V gene encodes CDR1 MNHEY and CDR2 SMNVEV (reference sequence). The CDR3 DNA is TGTGCCAGCAGTTTCAAGGGAGGGCTCCGTGAGCAGTTCTTC. It is translated as CASSFKGGLREQFF.

This clonotype was seen repeatedly, ten times or more. The chain links TRBV3-1 to TRBJ1-5; no definite D call. Germline CDR1 and CDR2: LGHDT and YNNKEL (reference sequence). The CDR3 is 15 amino acids. Between the trimmed V and J ends, which lost 1 base and 4 bases, there was a span of 11 bases. The CDR3 region is CASSQGRAGNQPQHF. Written as DNA, the CDR3 is TGTGCCAGCAGCCAAGGGCGGGCAGGAAATCAGCCCCAGCATTTT.

The chain has TRBV20-1 and TRBJ2-1; the D is unclear. Germline-derived CDR1 and CDR2 are DFQATT and SNEGSKA (reference sequence). The CDR3 runs 13 residues. V lost 3 bases to trimming and J lost 4 bases, with 10 bases between them. CDR3 sequence: CSARNGLYNEQFF. As DNA, the CDR3 is TGCAGTGCTAGGAACGGTCTGTACAATGAGCAGTTCTTC.

The table lists this clonotype with a few counts. The V call is TRBV6-1, the J call TRBJ1-5; D ambiguous. Between the trimmed V and J ends, which lost 5 bases and 5 bases, there was a span of 13 bases. Germline values: CDR1 MNHNS, CDR2 SASEGT. The CDR3 totals 14 residues. CDR3 amino acids: CASSRARYDQPQHF. In DNA, the CDR3 is TGTGCCAGCAGTCGGGCACGATACGATCAGCCCCAGCATTTT.

A few counts support this clonotype. The rearrangement links TRBV13 to TRBJ2-2; the D gene is possibly TRBD1 (5 bases). CDR1 and CDR2 (germline): PRHDT, FYEKMQ (reference sequence). This CDR3 has 14 amino acids. The ends were cut back, 5 bases at V and 5 bases at J, with 12 bases in the middle. CDR3 loop: CASSTRRGTGELFF. As DNA, the CDR3 is TGTGCCAGCAGCACCCGTAGGGGAACCGGGGAGCTGTTTTTT.

Only a few counts were recorded for this clonotype. The chain joins TRBV24-1 to TRBJ2-3, with a tentative D call TRBD1 (7 bases). V was clipped by 0 bases and J by 3 bases, with 9 bases between them. The germline CDR1 and CDR2 sequences are KGHDR and SFDVKD. This CDR3 has 15 amino acids. In nucleotides, the CDR3 is TGTGCCACCAGTGATTTGCAGGGGGGTACAGATACGCAGTATTTT. It yields the protein CATSDLQGGTDTQYF.

This chain uses TRBV27 with TRBJ2-1, with TRBD2 matching 13 bases. The CDR3 runs 17 residues. Germline trimming cut 5 bases from V and 0 bases from J; bases unmatched to any gene: 4. Germline V gives CDR1 MNHEY, CDR2 SMNVEV (reference sequence). Here the CDR3 DNA reads TGTGCCAGCAGTATGGGACTAGCGGGGACCTCCTACAATGAGCAGTTCTTC. It encodes CASSMGLAGTSYNEQFF.

In its sample, this clonotype was seen many times. V gene TRBV10-3 combines with J gene TRBJ2-2, with unresolved D. The CDR3 covers 13 residues. CDR1 is ENHRY, CDR2 SYGVKD, per germline. V lost 6 bases, J lost 6 bases, and 11 bases lay in between. As DNA, the CDR3 is TGTGCCATCAGGTCGCTAGAGGCCGGGGAGCTGTTTTTT. This sequence encodes CAIRSLEAGELFF.

This chain links TRBV18 with TRBJ2-6; D uncertain. CDR1 is KGHSH, CDR2 LQKENI, per germline. Trimming took 2 bases from V and 2 from J, leaving 7 bases between them. The CDR3 spans 15 residues. The CDR3 DNA reads as TGTGCCAGCTCACCATCCCTTGCTGGGGCCAACGTCCTGACTTTC. It translates to CASSPSLAGANVLTF.

This clonotype has a handful of counts. The V gene is TRBV5-1, the J gene TRBJ2-4; no definite D call. The CDR3 length is 14 residues. Germline assignment: CDR1 SGHRS and CDR2 YFSETQ. V lost 4 bases and J lost 6, with 14 bases in between. The CDR3 coding sequence is TGCGCCAGCAGCCCAGAGACACCCCGAAACATTCAGTACTTC. Its protein product is CASSPETPRNIQYF.

Ten or more counts support this clonotype. Mismatch with germline at one junction end may stem from a read error. This chain connects TRBV5-1 to TRBJ1-1; TRBD1 might be the D (6 bases). The CDR3 consists of 15 residues. In germline, CDR1 is SGHRS, CDR2 YFSETQ. CDR3 bases: TGTGCCAGCAGCTCTCTACAGGGTTTGAACACTGAAGCTTTCTTT. As protein: CASSSLQGLNTEAFF.

This chain uses TRBV6-2 or TRBV6-3 with TRBJ2-4; 8 bases agree with TRBD2. Germline lookup yields CDR1 MNHEY and CDR2 SVGEGT. V trimming: 6 bases; J trimming: 9 bases; junction bases outside the gene matches: 22. The CDR3 loop spans 18 amino acids. The CDR3 DNA is TGTGCCAGCAGCCTACTGCGGGAGGAGGCGGCTAAAAAAGGCATTCAGTACTTC. Translating gives CASSLLREEAAKKGIQYF.

The V call is TRBV4-1, the J call TRBJ2-3; D gene uncertain. There are 12 residues in the CDR3. Germline V gene lookup returns CDR1 MGHRA and CDR2 YSYEKL. Trimming cost V 5 bases and J 5 bases, with 8 bases left between them. CDR3 nucleotides: TGCGCCAGCAGCTCAATCAAAGATACGCAGTATTTT. This sequence encodes CASSSIKDTQYF.

The chain carries TRBV12-3 or TRBV12-4 and TRBJ2-7; D possibly corresponds to TRBD1 (5 bases). V was pared by 2 bases and J by 5 bases, with 7 bases between. The CDR3 length is 12 residues. CDR3 residues: CASSLIGDEQYF. The CDR3 DNA is TGTGCCAGCAGTTTAATAGGGGACGAGCAGTACTTC.

This chain uses TRBV5-1 with TRBJ1-5; tentatively, D is TRBD1 (5 bases). The CDR3 has 16 amino acids. Trimming stripped 4 bases from V and 2 bases from J, with 16 bases between. Germline V gene sequence: CDR1 SGHRS, CDR2 YFSETQ. The CDR3 loop is CASSPGPEMGNQPQHF. The CDR3 coding sequence is TGCGCCAGCAGCCCGGGACCCGAGATGGGCAATCAGCCCCAGCATTTT.

The genes are TRBV28 and TRBJ2-3; the D gene is possibly TRBD2 (5 bases). V lost 7 bases, J lost 0 bases, and 11 bases lay in between. The CDR3 is made up of 14 amino acids. Germline CDR1 MDHEN, CDR2 SYDVKM. CDR3 loop: CASNERSSTDTQYF. The CDR3 DNA reads as TGTGCCAGCAACGAGCGGTCTAGCACAGATACGCAGTATTTT.

The chain couples TRBV24-1 to TRBJ2-3, with D possibly matching TRBD1 (5 bases). There are 13 residues in the CDR3. From germline, CDR1 is KGHDR and CDR2 SFDVKD. Trimming took off 7 bases at V and 2 bases at J, with 9 bases between the two ends. CDR3 nucleotides: TGTGCCACCAGGGGGCAGGTCACAGATACGCAGTATTTT. Translation gives CATRGQVTDTQYF.

There are a few counts of this clonotype. The chain uses TRBV6-5 and TRBJ2-7; D unresolved. CDR3 length equals 14 residues. The V gene's germline CDR1 is MNHEY and CDR2 SVGAGI. V was clipped by 2 bases and J by 6 bases, with 14 bases between them. CDR3 nucleotides: TGTGCCAGCAGTTACCCCCGGCGTCCATGCGAGCAGTACGTC. As protein: CASSYPRRPCEQYV.

This chain links TRBV12-3 or TRBV12-4 with TRBJ2-1, with 9 positions matching TRBD2. The length of the CDR3 is 18 residues. After removal of 2 bases from V and 4 bases from J, the junction contained 12 bases not matched to a gene. CDR3 protein: CASSLYGGRANRYNEQFF. In DNA form, the CDR3 reads TGTGCCAGCAGTTTATATGGCGGGAGGGCGAATAGATACAATGAGCAGTTCTTC.

V gene TRBV19 combines with J gene TRBJ1-5, with D perhaps TRBD1 (6 bases). With 5 bases removed from V and 2 bases from J, the gap between germline ends came to 16 bases. Per germline, CDR1 LNHDA and CDR2 SQIVND (reference sequence). The CDR3 extends over 16 amino acids. Here the CDR3 reads CASSATGSPGNQPQHF. The DNA of the CDR3 is TGTGCCAGTAGTGCCACAGGGTCTCCGGGCAATCAGCCCCAGCATTTT.

This chain connects TRBV28 to TRBJ2-5, with TRBD1 as a possible D gene (6 bases). The CDR3 contains 15 residues. Germline V CDR1 and CDR2: MDHEN, SYDVKM. V dropped 6 bases and J dropped 2 bases, with 16 bases sitting between them. The CDR3 spells CASRLDRSWQETQYF. CDR3 nucleotide sequence: TGTGCCAGCAGACTTGACAGGAGTTGGCAAGAGACCCAGTACTTC.

The chain carries TRBV28 and TRBJ2-7, with 11 bases fitting TRBD2. Trimming took 6 bases from V and 4 from J; bases not matched to a gene: 14. This CDR3 has 17 amino acids. Looked up from germline, CDR1 is MDHEN and CDR2 is SYDVKM. The CDR3 region is CASSSSPASGRRYEQYF. The CDR3 DNA follows: TGTGCCAGCAGCTCCAGTCCCGCTAGCGGGAGGAGGTACGAGCAGTACTTC.

This clonotype came up a few times. The chain employs TRBV7-6 and TRBJ2-7; possible D gene TRBD2, 5 bases. Trimming cost V 0 bases and J 10 bases, with 16 bases left between them. The germline CDR1 and CDR2 sequences are SGHVS and FNYEAQ. The CDR3 sequence is 14 residues long. CDR3 DNA: TGTGCCAGCAGCTTAGCGAACAGCGGCGTTTGTCAGTACGTC. Protein: CASSLANSGVCQYV.

The rearrangement uses TRBV11-2 and TRBJ2-5; D is possibly TRBD2 (6 bases). In germline, CDR1 is SGHAT, CDR2 FQNNGV. The CDR3 spans 15 residues. The ends were cut back, 2 bases at V and 2 bases at J, with 12 bases in the middle. Here the CDR3 DNA reads TGTGCCAGCAGCTTATATTGGGGAGGTCAAGAGACCCAGTACTTC. This gives the protein CASSLYWGGQETQYF.

This clonotype was seen a few times. This sequence joins TRBV7-8 and TRBJ2-3, with D possibly being TRBD1 or TRBD2 (5 bases each). Trimming left V 6 bases short and J 4 bases short, with 14 bases between. This CDR3 region has 14 residues. CDR1 and CDR2 from the germline V gene are SGHVS and FQNEAQ. CDR3 bases: TGTGCCAGCAGATCCCTGTCGGGACCAGATACGCAGTATTTT. Encoded protein: CASRSLSGPDTQYF.

This clonotype has more than one count but fewer than ten. This sequence joins TRBV12-5 and TRBJ2-1, with D perhaps TRBD1 (6 bases). CDR3 length: 16 amino acids. V shed 7 bases and J shed 3 bases, with 19 bases lying between them. Germline loops: CDR1 LGHNT, CDR2 FRNRAP. CDR3 coding DNA: TGTGCTAGTGCCCCCGCCGCCAGGGGCCTCTACAATGAGCAGTTCTTC. Its translation: CASAPAARGLYNEQFF.